Listed here are 16 T cell receptor beta chains from one sample, sequenced in a study of T-cell memory formation after mild COVID-19. TCRdb reprocessed the 5' RACE reads with MiXCR, giving one entry per CDR3 protein. The repertoire holds fewer than 250,000 distinct CDR3 sequences, with about 11% as singletons. The sample consisted of PBMCs or a T cell subset sorted from them (not recorded which). These receptors all come from a man between 18 and 29 years old who had mild COVID-19 (a few samples of this study predate the infection). Cell type and time point are not known.

Regarding this clonotype: A read error may account for a junction end that differs from germline. The genes are TRBV5-1 and TRBJ2-4; tentatively, D is TRBD1 (6 bases). The germline V gene encodes CDR1 SGHRS and CDR2 YFSETQ. There are 15 residues in the CDR3. Written as DNA, the CDR3 is TGCGACAGCAGCCAGTCCGGGACACAACCGGACATTCAGTACTTC. This translates into CDSSQSGTQPDIQYF.

The J gene is TRBJ2-7, the V gene TRBV20-1, with 8 bases fitting TRBD1. Looked up from germline, CDR1 is DFQATT and CDR2 is SNEGSKA (reference sequence). Unmatched junction bases numbered 6, after V lost 3 bases and J lost 2 bases. The CDR3 length is 14 residues. The CDR3 nucleotides are TGCAGTGCTAGGCCGGGACAGGCTCCCTACGAGCAGTACTTC. This translates into CSARPGQAPYEQYF.

This clonotype was seen only a few times. The chain is built from TRBV14 and TRBJ2-2; D gene uncertain. Germline V gene data show CDR1 as SGHDN and CDR2 as FVKESK. This CDR3 has 13 amino acids. V was shortened by 1 base and J by 6 bases, with 6 bases between the two germline ends. The DNA for the CDR3 is TGTGCCAGCAGCCAAGTCTACTCCGGGGAGCTGTTTTTT. Translation: CASSQVYSGELFF. Together with reference TRBV14 and TRBJ2-2, the CDR3 gives the full variable domain: EAGVTQFPSHSVIEKGQTVTLRCDPISGHDNLYWYRRVMGKEIKFLLHFVKESKQDESGMPNNRFLAERTGGTYSTLKVQPAELEDSGVYFCASSQVYSGELFFGEGSRLTVL.

This clonotype has more than one count but fewer than ten. The rearrangement uses TRBV7-6 and TRBJ1-1, with no clear D. The CDR3 is made up of 13 amino acids. Trimming pared 1 base from V and 3 bases from J, leaving 6 bases between. Germline CDR1 is SGHVS and CDR2 is FNYEAQ. The CDR3, as DNA: TGTGCCAGCAGCTTAGGAACCTACACTGAAGCTTTCTTT. Translation gives CASSLGTYTEAFF.

This clonotype was counted only a few times. The rearrangement links TRBV5-1 to TRBJ2-3; 10 nucleotides line up with TRBD2. Looked up from germline, CDR1 is SGHRS and CDR2 is YFSETQ. V lost 0 bases and J lost 2; bases outside the gene matches: 6. This CDR3 is built from 17 residues. The CDR3: CASSLASGGGVTDTQYF. The DNA of the CDR3 is TGCGCCAGCAGCTTGGCTAGCGGGGGTGGTGTCACAGATACGCAGTATTTT. The full variable domain, with the rest looked up from reference TRBV5-1 and TRBJ2-3, is KAGVTQTPRYLIKTRGQQVTLSCSPISGHRSVSWYQQTPGQGLQFLFEYFSETQRNKGNFPGRFSGRQFSNSRSEMNVSTLELGDSALYLCASSLASGGGVTDTQYFGPGTRLTVL.

At least ten counts were recorded for this clonotype. The V call is TRBV6-5, the J call TRBJ2-5; D might be TRBD2 (5 bases). V lost 1 base, J lost 2 bases, and 14 bases lay in between. Germline V gene lookup returns CDR1 MNHEY and CDR2 SVGAGI. The length of the CDR3 is 16 residues. The CDR3 sequence is CASSYFSGRNQETQYF. The DNA of the CDR3 is TGTGCCAGCAGTTACTTTTCGGGGAGAAATCAAGAGACCCAGTACTTC.

This clonotype was counted ten times or more. V gene TRBV5-1 combines with J gene TRBJ1-5, with D possibly matching TRBD1 (6 bases). CDR3 length: 15 amino acids. Germline V gives CDR1 SGHRS, CDR2 YFSETQ. V lost 1 base to trimming and J lost 5 bases, with 13 bases between them. The CDR3 coding sequence is TGCGCCAGCAGCTTGTTCTCAGGGGTCGATCAGCCCCAGCATTTT. It yields the protein CASSLFSGVDQPQHF.

A few counts support this clonotype. CDR3 bases: TGTGCCAGCAGTTACAGGAGCTCCTATAATTCACCCCTCCACTTT. Translating it yields CASSYRSSYNSPLHF. This sequence joins TRBV6-2 or TRBV6-3 and TRBJ1-6; D is uncertain. The CDR3 has 15 amino acids. The V gene's germline CDR1 is MNHEY and CDR2 SVGEGT. Trimming took off 2 bases at V and 0 bases at J, with 5 bases between the two ends.

This clonotype was seen a few times. The V gene is TRBV24-1, the J gene TRBJ1-1, with TRBD1 as a possible D gene (6 bases). Per the germline V gene, CDR1 is KGHDR and CDR2 is SFDVKD. This CDR3 has 12 amino acids. V lost 9 bases to trimming and J lost 8 bases, with 15 bases between them. The CDR3 loop is CATQGHGPEAFF. CDR3 nucleotide sequence: TGTGCCACCCAGGGGCACGGGCCCGAAGCTTTCTTT.

The V and J genes are TRBV3-1 and TRBJ1-5; D might be TRBD1 (5 bases). CDR3 length: 14 amino acids. Germline V gene lookup returns CDR1 LGHDT and CDR2 YNNKEL (reference sequence). The germline V and J ends were trimmed by 5 bases and 4 bases, with 12 bases remaining between them. CDR3 nucleotides: TGTGCCAGCAGCGTAGGGTGGGGGAATCAGCCCCAGCATTTT. Protein product: CASSVGWGNQPQHF.

This clonotype was detected a few times. V and J are TRBV3-1 and TRBJ1-1; 7 bases map to TRBD1. Per germline, CDR1 LGHDT and CDR2 YNNKEL (reference sequence). The CDR3 extends over 13 amino acids. The J segment lost 7 bases and the V segment lost 10 bases, leaving 12 bases of the junction unmatched. The CDR3 protein is CATQPTGDSEAFF. Written as DNA, the CDR3 is TGTGCCACCCAGCCAACAGGGGATAGTGAAGCTTTCTTT.

This clonotype was seen a few times. This chain joins TRBV3-1 and TRBJ2-7, with D tentatively TRBD1 (6 bases). Germline assignment: CDR1 LGHDT and CDR2 YNNKEL (reference sequence). CDR3 size: 16 residues. V was pared by 2 bases and J by 5 bases, with 19 bases between. Here the CDR3 reads CASSQKGAGDNNEQYF. The CDR3 bases are TGTGCCAGCAGCCAAAAAGGGGCAGGGGATAACAACGAGCAGTACTTC.

The J gene is TRBJ1-2, the V gene TRBV6-2 or TRBV6-3; 8 bases match TRBD1. The CDR3 extends over 14 amino acids. V was pared by 6 bases and J by 7 bases, with 10 bases of the junction left unmatched. From germline, CDR1 is MNHEY and CDR2 SVGEGT. CDR3 in amino acids: CASRPGQEASGYTF. The CDR3 nucleotides are TGTGCCAGCAGGCCGGGACAGGAGGCCTCTGGCTACACCTTC.

This clonotype showed up many times. The chain recombines TRBV4-1 with TRBJ2-7; D not resolved. The CDR3 loop spans 13 amino acids. Trimming removed 0 bases at V and 1 base at J, with 4 bases between. Per the germline V gene, CDR1 is MGHRA and CDR2 is YSYEKL. The CDR3 protein is CASSQEPSYEQYV. DNA of the CDR3: TGCGCCAGCAGCCAAGAACCGTCCTACGAGCAGTACGTC.

This clonotype was counted ten times or more. The chain joins TRBV5-1 to TRBJ2-1, with TRBD2 matching over 8 bases. CDR1 is SGHRS, CDR2 YFSETQ, per germline. V was clipped by 5 bases and J by 0 bases; unmatched bases: 7. There are 16 residues in the CDR3. CDR3 loop: CASRPGGGSSYNEQFF. The CDR3, as DNA: TGCGCCAGCAGGCCGGGGGGGGGAAGCTCCTACAATGAGCAGTTCTTC.

The chain has TRBV18 and TRBJ2-5; 8 bases fit TRBD1. V lost 3 bases and J lost 9; bases outside the gene matches: 9. This CDR3 spans 14 amino acids. Germline CDR1 and CDR2: KGHSH and LQKENI. Here the CDR3 DNA reads TGTGCCAGCTCACCTGACAGGGGTCCTGGGGCCCAGTACTTC. Translation: CASSPDRGPGAQYF.